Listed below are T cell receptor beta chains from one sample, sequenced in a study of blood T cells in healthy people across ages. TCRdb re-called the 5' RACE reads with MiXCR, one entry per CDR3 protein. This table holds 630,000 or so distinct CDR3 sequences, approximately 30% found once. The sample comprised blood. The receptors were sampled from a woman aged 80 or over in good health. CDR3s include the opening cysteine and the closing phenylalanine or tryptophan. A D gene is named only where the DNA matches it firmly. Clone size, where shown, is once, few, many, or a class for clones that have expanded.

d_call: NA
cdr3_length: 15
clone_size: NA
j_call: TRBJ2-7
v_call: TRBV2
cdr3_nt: TGTGCCAGCAGCGGACAGTCGAGCTCCTACAATGAGCAGTACTTC
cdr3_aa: CASSGQSSSYNEQYF

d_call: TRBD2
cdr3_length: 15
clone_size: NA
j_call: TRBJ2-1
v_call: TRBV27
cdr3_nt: TGTGCCAGCAGTTTAAGTCGACTAGCGGGGAGCGAGCAGTTCTTC
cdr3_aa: CASSLSRLAGSEQFF

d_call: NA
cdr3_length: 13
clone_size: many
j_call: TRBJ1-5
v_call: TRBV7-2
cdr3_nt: TGTGCCAGCAGCTTAGGGGGGAATCGGGCCCAGCATTTT
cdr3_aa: CASSLGGNRAQHF

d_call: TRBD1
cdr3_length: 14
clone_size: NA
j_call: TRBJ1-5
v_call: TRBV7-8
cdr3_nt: TGTGCCAGCAGCAGCGGGACAGGTACCCAGCCCCAGCATTTT
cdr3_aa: CASSSGTGTQPQHF

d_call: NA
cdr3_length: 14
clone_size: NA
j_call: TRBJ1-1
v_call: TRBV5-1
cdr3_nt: TGCGCCAGCAGCATACAGGCGCAGAACACTGAAGCTTTCTTT
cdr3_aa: CASSIQAQNTEAFF

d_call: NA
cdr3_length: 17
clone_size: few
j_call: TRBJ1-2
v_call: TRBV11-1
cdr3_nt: TGTGCCAGCAGCTTAGCAAAGGGTCCGAGACCTAACTATGGCTACACCTTC
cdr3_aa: CASSLAKGPRPNYGYTF

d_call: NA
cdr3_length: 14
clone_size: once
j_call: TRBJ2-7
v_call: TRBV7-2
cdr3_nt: TGTGCCAGCAGCTTAAATAGTCCCTACTACGAGCAGTACTTC
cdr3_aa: CASSLNSPYYEQYF

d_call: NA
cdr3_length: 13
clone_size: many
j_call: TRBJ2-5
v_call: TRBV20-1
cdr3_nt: TGCAGTGCTAGGGGCGTTAACCAAGAGACCCAGTACTTC
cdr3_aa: CSARGVNQETQYF

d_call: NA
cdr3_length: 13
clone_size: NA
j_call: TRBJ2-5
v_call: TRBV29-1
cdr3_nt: TGCAGCGGCATGGGGATGGGGCAAGAGACCCAGTACTTC
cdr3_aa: CSGMGMGQETQYF

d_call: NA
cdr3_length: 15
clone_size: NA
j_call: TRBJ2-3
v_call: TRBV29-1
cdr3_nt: TGCAGCGTTGTATGGGGGGCGCGGGGGCAAGATACGCAGTATTTT
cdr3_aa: CSVVWGARGQDTQYF

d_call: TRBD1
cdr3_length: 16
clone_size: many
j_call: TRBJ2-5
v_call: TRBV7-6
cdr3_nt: TGTGCCAGCAGCTTTTCCCGGACAGGGGGCGGAGAGACCCAGTACTTC
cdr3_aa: CASSFSRTGGGETQYF

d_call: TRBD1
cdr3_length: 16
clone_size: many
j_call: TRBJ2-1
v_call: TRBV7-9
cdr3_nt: TGTGCCAGCAGCTCATCACGGACAGGGGGCCGGGATGAGCAGTTCTTC
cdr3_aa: CASSSSRTGGRDEQFF

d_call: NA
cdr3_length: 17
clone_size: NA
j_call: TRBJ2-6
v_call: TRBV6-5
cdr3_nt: TGTGCCAGCAGTTACTCGGTCGTCGGGGATGGGGCCAACGTCCTGACTTTC
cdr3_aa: CASSYSVVGDGANVLTF

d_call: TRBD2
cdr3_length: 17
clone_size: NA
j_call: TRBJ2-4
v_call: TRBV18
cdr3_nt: TGTGCCAGCTCACCACCGGTGGGTCCCGGGGGGAGAAACATTCAGTACTTC
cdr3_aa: CASSPPVGPGGRNIQYF

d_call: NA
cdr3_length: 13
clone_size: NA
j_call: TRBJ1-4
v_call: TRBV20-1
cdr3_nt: TGCAGTGCTGGACAGATGGGGAATGAAAAACTGTTTTTT
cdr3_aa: CSAGQMGNEKLFF

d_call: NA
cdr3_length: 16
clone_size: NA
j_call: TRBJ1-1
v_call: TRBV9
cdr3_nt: TGTGCCAGCAGCGTAGTGGGGGGGGCAGTGAACACTGAAGCTTTCTTT
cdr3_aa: CASSVVGGAVNTEAFF

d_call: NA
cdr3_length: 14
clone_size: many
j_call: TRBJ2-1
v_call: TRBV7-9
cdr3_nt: TGTGCCAGCAGCTTCGGAGTCTCGGCGAATGAGCAGTTCTTC
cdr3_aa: CASSFGVSANEQFF

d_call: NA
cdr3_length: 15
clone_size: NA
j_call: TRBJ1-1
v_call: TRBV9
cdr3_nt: TGTGCCAGCAGCGCCTCAGGGATATCGGGCACTGAAGCTTTCTTT
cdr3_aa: CASSASGISGTEAFF

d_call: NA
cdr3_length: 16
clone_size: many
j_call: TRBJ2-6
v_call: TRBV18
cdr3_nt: TGTGCCAGCTCACCACGTACAGGGACTGGGGCCAACGTCCTGACTTTC
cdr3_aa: CASSPRTGTGANVLTF

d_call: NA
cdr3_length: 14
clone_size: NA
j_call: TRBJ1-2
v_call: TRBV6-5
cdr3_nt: TGTGCCAGCAGGGCAGGGCGCGTTCCCTATGGCTACACCTTC
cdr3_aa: CASRAGRVPYGYTF

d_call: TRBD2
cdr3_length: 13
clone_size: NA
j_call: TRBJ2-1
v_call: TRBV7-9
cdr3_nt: TGTGCCAGCAGCTCGGGACTAGCGTATGAGCAGTTCTTC
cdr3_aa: CASSSGLAYEQFF

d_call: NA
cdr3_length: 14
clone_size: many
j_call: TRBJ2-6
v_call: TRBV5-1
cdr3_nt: TGCGCCAGCAGCTTGCAGACTGGGGCCAACGTCCTGACTTTC
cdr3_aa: CASSLQTGANVLTF

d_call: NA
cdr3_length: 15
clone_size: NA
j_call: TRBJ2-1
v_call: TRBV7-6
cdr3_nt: TGTGCCAGCAGCTCAGGGGCCCCATCCTACAATGAGCAGTTCTTC
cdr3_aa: CASSSGAPSYNEQFF

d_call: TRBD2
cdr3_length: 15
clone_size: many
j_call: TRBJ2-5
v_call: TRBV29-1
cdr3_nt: TGCAGCGCGATCGCCCCGGGACTAGCTATTGAGACCCAGTACTTC
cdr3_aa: CSAIAPGLAIETQYF

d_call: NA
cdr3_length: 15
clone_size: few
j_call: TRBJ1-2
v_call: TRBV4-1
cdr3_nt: TGCGCCAGCAGCCTCCGACAACAAGAACAGTATGGCTACACCTTC
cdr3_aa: CASSLRQQEQYGYTF

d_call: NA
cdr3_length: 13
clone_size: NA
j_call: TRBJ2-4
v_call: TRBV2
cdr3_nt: TGTGCCAGCGTATCGGACGGGAAAAACATTCAGTACTTC
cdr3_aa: CASVSDGKNIQYF

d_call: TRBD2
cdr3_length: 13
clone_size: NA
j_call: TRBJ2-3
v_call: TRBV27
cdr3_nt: TGTGCCGGCAGCCGGAATAGCGGGGATACGCAGTATTTT
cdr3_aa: CAGSRNSGDTQYF

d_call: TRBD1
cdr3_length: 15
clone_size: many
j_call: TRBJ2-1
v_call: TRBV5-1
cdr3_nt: TGCGCCAGCAGCTCCGACGGGACAGGGTCCGTTGAGCAGTTCTTC
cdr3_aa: CASSSDGTGSVEQFF